The 11 T cell receptor beta chains in this list originate from one sample, sequenced in a study of cytomegalovirus exposure and HLA in healthy donors. The PCR had 60 Vbeta and 13 Jbeta primers. Sequencing was performed with immunoSEQ multiplex PCR; in TCRdb, only in-frame clones are kept and a portion is missing. The data contain approximately 91,000 clones, under 75% of them singletons. Sequenced input: PBMCs. The receptors here all came from a female donor in good health and CMV-seronegative.

V gene TRBV30 combines with J gene TRBJ2-1, with TRBD2 identical over 9 bases. The CDR3 loop spans 17 amino acids. V lost 3 bases, J lost 4 bases, and 13 bases stayed unmatched. The V gene's germline CDR1 is GTSNPN and CDR2 SVGIG (reference sequence). The CDR3 loop reads CAWRKGSGRKRYNEQFF. DNA of the CDR3: TGTGCCTGGAGGAAAGGTAGCGGGAGAAAAAGGTACAATGAGCAGTTCTTC.

This clone has just one count. At one end the junction does not follow the germline gene, possibly because of a read error. V is TRBV18 and J is TRBJ1-5; TRBD1 is a possible D gene (6 bases). Germline-derived CDR1 and CDR2 are KGHSH and LQKENI. This CDR3 contains 15 residues. CDR3 in amino acids: CASSAPGQTNQPQHF. CDR3 DNA sequence: TGTGCCAGCTCAGCACCCGGACAGACTAATCAGCCCCAGCATTTT.

The gene calls are TRBV9 and TRBJ2-2; no definite D call. This CDR3 has 13 amino acids. The V end was cut by 3 bases, the J end by 4 bases, with 7 bases between. Germline CDR1 SGDLS, CDR2 YYNGEE. CDR3 amino acids: CASSASATGELFF. The CDR3, as DNA: TGTGCCAGCAGCGCTAGTGCCACCGGGGAGCTGTTTTTT.

DNA of the CDR3: TGTGCCAGCAGCTTGCGGGGGGGCCGCGAGCAGTACTTC. Translated: CASSLRGGREQYF. This chain joins TRBV5-8 and TRBJ2-5, with 8 bases lining up with TRBD2. The tail of the sequence fits TRBJ2-7 better, so the J call may be wrong. This CDR3 is built from 13 residues. The germline V gene encodes CDR1 SGHTS and CDR2 YDEGEE.

The gene calls are TRBV5-1 and TRBJ2-7; 7 bases align to TRBD2. From germline, CDR1 is SGHRS and CDR2 YFSETQ. CDR3 length: 14 amino acids. The junction had 6 bases not matched to a gene; V was cut back by 4 bases and J by 2 bases. CDR3 residues: CASSRGDSPYEQYF. DNA of the CDR3: TGCGCCAGCAGCCGGGGGGACTCCCCCTACGAGCAGTACTTC.

The V and J genes are TRBV19 and TRBJ2-1; D gene ambiguous. Trimming left V 5 bases short and J 9 bases short, with 8 bases between. The CDR3 length is 11 residues. Germline assignment: CDR1 LNHDA and CDR2 SQIVND (reference sequence). CDR3 sequence: CASSVSGEQFF. CDR3 nucleotides: TGTGCCAGTAGTGTGTCGGGTGAGCAGTTCTTC.

This sequence joins TRBV18 and TRBJ1-2; possibly TRBD1 for D (5 bases). The V end lost 3 bases, the J end lost 5 bases, and 19 bases lay between the germline ends. Per germline, CDR1 KGHSH and CDR2 LQKENI. This CDR3 comprises 16 residues. CDR3 sequence reads: CASSPTGTLGSYGYTF. CDR3 DNA sequence: TGTGCCAGCTCACCCACTGGGACTCTGGGTTCATATGGCTACACCTTC.

This clone showed up just a few times. This sample also contains other DNA sequences that code for the same CDR3. The chain combines TRBV19 with TRBJ2-6; 9 bases line up with TRBD1. With 5 bases clipped from V and 4 bases from J, the junction kept 9 bases outside the gene matches. This CDR3 has 17 amino acids. Germline assignment: CDR1 LNHDA and CDR2 SQIVND (reference sequence). CDR3 region: CASSGGQGVSGANVLTF. The CDR3 DNA is TGTGCCAGTAGTGGGGGACAGGGTGTGTCCGGGGCCAACGTCCTGACTTTC.

The chain links TRBV4-1 to TRBJ2-5, with D tentatively TRBD1 (6 bases). Per the germline V gene, CDR1 is MGHRA and CDR2 is YSYEKL. This CDR3 region has 14 residues. V was shortened by 4 bases and J by 0 bases, with 9 bases between the two germline ends. The CDR3, as DNA: TGCGCCAGCAGCCCCACAGGGCACCAAGAGACCCAGTACTTC. Residues: CASSPTGHQETQYF.

V usage is TRBV5-4 and J usage is TRBJ2-5; D uncertain. V dropped 4 bases and J dropped 1 base, with 11 bases sitting between them. Germline CDR1 reads SGHNT; CDR2 reads YYREEE (reference sequence). The CDR3 consists of 14 residues. The CDR3 region is CASSPTVAQETQYF. The CDR3 bases are TGTGCCAGCAGCCCAACAGTTGCCCAAGAGACCCAGTACTTC. Filled out from reference TRBV5-4 and TRBJ2-5, the complete variable domain reads ETGVTQSPTHLIKTRGQQVTLRCSSQSGHNTVSWYQQALGQGPQFIFQYYREEENGRGNFPPRFSGLQFPNYSSELNVNALELDDSALYLCASSPTVAQETQYFGPGTRLLVL.

The table lists this clone with a count of one. The chain carries TRBV7-9 and TRBJ2-1; unclear D gene. CDR1 and CDR2 (germline): SEHNR, FQNEAQ (reference sequence). The CDR3 runs 13 residues. V lost 1 base to trimming and J lost 2 bases, with 3 bases between them. The CDR3 DNA reads TGTGCCAGCAGCTTAGGGCCCTACAATGAGCAGTTCTTC. This codes for CASSLGPYNEQFF.